This TCR beta chain stems from a study of blood T cell repertoires in COVID-19. Two negative PCRs, clearance, or symptom resolution had been documented for recovered Cohort 3 donors. Per germline, CDR1 SGHRS and CDR2 YFSETQ. The CDR3 is 16 residues long. The V and J ends lost 3 bases and 3 bases respectively, with 19 bases between them. Sequencing used immunoSEQ multiplex PCR; TCRdb keeps in-frame clones, though not all of them. The data show 130,000 or so clones, over 80% seen once. The rearrangement uses TRBV5-1 and TRBJ2-7; the D gene is possibly TRBD2 (7 bases). Sample: PBMCs or T cells enriched from blood (not recorded which). The TCR comes from a man aged 25 to 45 who had recovered from COVID-19. CDR3 in DNA: TGCGCCAGCAGCTCGGGGGGACATTCCTCATGCTACGAGCAGTACGTC. Translation: CASSSGGHSSCYEQYV.